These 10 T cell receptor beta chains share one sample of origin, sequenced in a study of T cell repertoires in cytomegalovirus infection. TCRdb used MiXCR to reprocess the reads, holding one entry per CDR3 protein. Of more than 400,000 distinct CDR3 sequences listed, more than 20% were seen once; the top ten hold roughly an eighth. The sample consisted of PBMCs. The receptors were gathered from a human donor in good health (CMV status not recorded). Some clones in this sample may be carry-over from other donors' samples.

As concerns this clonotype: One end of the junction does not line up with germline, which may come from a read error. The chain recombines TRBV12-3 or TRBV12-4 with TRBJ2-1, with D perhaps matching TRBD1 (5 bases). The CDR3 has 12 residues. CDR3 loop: CGSTGLEREQFF. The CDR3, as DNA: TGTGGCAGCACAGGCCTTGAGAGGGAGCAGTTCTTC.

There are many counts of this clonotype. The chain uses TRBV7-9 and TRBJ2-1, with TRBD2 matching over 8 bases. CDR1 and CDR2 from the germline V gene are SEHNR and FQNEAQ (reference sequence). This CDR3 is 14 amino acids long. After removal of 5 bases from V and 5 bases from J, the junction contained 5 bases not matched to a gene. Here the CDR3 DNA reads TGTGCCAGCAGCACCCGGACTAGCCACAATGAGCAGTTCTTC. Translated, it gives CASSTRTSHNEQFF.

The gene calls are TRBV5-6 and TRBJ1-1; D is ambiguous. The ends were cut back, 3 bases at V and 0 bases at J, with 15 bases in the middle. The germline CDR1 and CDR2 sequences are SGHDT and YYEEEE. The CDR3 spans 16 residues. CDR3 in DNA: TGTGCCAGCAGCTGGGATGGGGTTGAGATGAACACTGAAGCTTTCTTT. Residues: CASSWDGVEMNTEAFF.

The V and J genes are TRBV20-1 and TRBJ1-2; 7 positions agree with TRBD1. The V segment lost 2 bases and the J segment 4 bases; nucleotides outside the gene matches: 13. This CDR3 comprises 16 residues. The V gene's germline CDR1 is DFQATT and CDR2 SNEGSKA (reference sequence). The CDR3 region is CSARSRDRALRYGYTF. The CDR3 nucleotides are TGCAGTGCTAGATCCCGTGACAGGGCCCTTCGCTATGGCTACACCTTC.

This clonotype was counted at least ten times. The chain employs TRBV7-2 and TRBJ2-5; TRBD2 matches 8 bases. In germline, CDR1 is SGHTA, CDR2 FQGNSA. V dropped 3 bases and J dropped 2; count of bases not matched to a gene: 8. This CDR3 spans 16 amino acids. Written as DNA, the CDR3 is TGTGCCAGCAGCTTCATGGCGGGAGGTACACAAGAGACCCAGTACTTC. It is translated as CASSFMAGGTQETQYF.

CDR3 sequence: CASSQEVGTSYEQYV. Written as DNA, the CDR3 is TGCGCCAGCAGCCAAGAAGTAGGGACCTCCTACGAGCAGTACGTC. The chain uses TRBV4-1 and TRBJ2-7; D might be TRBD1 or TRBD2, each matching 5 bases. Germline values: CDR1 MGHRA, CDR2 YSYEKL. Trimming pared 0 bases from V and 0 bases from J, leaving 9 bases between. CDR3 size: 15 residues.

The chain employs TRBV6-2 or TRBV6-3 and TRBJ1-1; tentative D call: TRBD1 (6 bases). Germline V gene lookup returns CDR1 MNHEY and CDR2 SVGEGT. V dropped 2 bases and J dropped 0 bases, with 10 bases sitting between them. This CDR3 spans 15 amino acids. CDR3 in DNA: TGTGCCAGCAGTTACCGGGGGGACATGAACACTGAAGCTTTCTTT. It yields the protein CASSYRGDMNTEAFF.

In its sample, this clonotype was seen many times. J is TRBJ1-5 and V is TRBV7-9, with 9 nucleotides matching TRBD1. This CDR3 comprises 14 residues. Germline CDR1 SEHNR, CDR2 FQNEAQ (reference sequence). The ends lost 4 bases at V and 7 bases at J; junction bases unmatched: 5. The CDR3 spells CASSSTGGRQPQHF. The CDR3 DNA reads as TGTGCCAGCAGCTCGACAGGGGGACGCCAGCCCCAGCATTTT.

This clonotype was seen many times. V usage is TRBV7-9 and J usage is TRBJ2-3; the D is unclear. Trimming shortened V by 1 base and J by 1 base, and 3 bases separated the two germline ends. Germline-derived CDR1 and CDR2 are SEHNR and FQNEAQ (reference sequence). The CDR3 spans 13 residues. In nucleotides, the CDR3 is TGTGCCAGCAGCTTAGAGGGCACAGATACGCAGTATTTT. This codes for CASSLEGTDTQYF.

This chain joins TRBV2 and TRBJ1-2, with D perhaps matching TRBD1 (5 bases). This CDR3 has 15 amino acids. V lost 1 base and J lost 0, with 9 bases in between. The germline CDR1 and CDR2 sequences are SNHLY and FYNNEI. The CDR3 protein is CASSEEKGPNYGYTF. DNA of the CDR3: TGTGCCAGCAGTGAAGAAAAGGGGCCTAACTATGGCTACACCTTC.